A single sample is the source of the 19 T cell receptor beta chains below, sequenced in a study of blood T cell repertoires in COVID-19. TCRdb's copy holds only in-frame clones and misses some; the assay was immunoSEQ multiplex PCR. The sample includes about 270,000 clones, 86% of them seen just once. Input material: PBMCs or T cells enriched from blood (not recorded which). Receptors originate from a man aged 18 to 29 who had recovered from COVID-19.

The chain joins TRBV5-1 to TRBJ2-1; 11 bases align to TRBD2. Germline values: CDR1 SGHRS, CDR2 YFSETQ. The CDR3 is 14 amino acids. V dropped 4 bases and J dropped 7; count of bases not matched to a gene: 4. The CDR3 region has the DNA TGCGCCAGCAGCGCGGGGACTAGCGGTAATGAGCAGTTCTTC. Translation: CASSAGTSGNEQFF.

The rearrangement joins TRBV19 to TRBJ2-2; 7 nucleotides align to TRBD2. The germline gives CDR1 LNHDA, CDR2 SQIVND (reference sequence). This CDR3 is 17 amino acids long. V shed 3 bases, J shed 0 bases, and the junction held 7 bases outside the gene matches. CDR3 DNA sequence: TGTGCCAGTAGTATCTGGGCGGGAGCCGCGAACACCGGGGAGCTGTTTTTT. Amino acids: CASSIWAGAANTGELFF.

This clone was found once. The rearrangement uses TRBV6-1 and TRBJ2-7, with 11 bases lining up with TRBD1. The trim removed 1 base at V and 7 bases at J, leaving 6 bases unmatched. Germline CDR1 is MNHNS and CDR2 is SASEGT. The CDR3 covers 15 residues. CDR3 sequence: CASSEVGQGAREQYF. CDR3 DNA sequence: TGTGCCAGCAGTGAAGTAGGACAGGGGGCAAGGGAGCAGTACTTC.

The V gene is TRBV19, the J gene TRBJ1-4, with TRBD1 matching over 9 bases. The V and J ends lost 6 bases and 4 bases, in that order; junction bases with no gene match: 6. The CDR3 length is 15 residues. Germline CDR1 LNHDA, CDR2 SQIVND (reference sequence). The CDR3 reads CASRDTGGLNEKLFF. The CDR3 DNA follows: TGTGCCAGTAGAGACACAGGGGGCCTTAATGAAAAACTGTTTTTT.

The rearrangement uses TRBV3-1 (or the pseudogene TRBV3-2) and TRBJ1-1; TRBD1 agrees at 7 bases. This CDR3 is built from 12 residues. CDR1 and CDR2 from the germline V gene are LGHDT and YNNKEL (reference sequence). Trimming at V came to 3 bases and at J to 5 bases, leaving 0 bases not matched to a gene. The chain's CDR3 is CASSQGQTEAFF. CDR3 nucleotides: TGTGCCAGCAGCCAGGGACAGACTGAAGCTTTCTTT.

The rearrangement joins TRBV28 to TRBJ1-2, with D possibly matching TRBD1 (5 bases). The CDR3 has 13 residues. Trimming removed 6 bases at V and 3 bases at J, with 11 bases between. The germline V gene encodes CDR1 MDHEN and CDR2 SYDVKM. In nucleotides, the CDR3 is TGTGCCAGCAGGAGTGACAGCCACTATGGCTACACCTTC. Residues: CASRSDSHYGYTF.

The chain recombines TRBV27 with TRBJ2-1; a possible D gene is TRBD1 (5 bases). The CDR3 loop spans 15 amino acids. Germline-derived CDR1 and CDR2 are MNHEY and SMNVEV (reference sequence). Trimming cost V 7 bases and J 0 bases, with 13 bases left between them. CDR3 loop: CASISGHSSYNEQFF. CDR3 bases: TGTGCCAGCATCTCAGGGCACAGCTCCTACAATGAGCAGTTCTTC.

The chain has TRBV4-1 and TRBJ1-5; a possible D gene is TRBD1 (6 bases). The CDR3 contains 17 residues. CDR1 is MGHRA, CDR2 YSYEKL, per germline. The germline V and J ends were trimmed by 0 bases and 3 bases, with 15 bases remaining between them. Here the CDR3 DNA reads TGCGCCAGCAGCCAAGATCCATGGACAGAAGACAATCAGCCCCAGCATTTT. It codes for CASSQDPWTEDNQPQHF.

The chain's CDR3 is CASSEDFTTLEQFF. CDR3 coding DNA: TGTGCCAGCTCCGAGGACTTTACTACCCTTGAGCAGTTCTTC. The gene calls are TRBV18 and TRBJ2-1; TRBD2 is a possible D gene (5 bases). The germline V and J ends were trimmed by 6 bases and 9 bases, with 18 bases remaining between them. The CDR3 has 14 residues. Germline V lookup: CDR1 KGHSH, CDR2 LQKENI. The variable domain in full, with the rest retrieved from reference TRBV18 and TRBJ2-1, is NAGVMQNPRHLVRRRGQEARLRCSPMKGHSHVYWYRQLPEEGLKFMVYLQKENIIDESGMPKERFSAEFPKEGPSILRIQQVVRGDSAAYFCASSEDFTTLEQFFGPGTRLTVL.

CDR3 loop: CASSQAGRGSNYGYTF. The CDR3 DNA follows: TGTGCCAGCAGCCAGGCCGGGCGGGGATCTAACTATGGCTACACCTTC. The V and J genes are TRBV3-1 (or the pseudogene TRBV3-2) and TRBJ1-2; D gene ambiguous. V was cut by 3 bases and J by 0 bases, with 14 bases left in between. This CDR3 is 16 amino acids long. CDR1 is LGHDT, CDR2 YNNKEL, per germline (reference sequence).

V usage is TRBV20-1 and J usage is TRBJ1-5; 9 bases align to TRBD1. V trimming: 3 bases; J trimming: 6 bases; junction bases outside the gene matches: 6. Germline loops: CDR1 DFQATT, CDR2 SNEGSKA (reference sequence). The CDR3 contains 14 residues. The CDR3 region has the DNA TGCAGTGCTAGTTTACAGGGGGCGAGTCAGCCCCAGCATTTT. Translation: CSASLQGASQPQHF.

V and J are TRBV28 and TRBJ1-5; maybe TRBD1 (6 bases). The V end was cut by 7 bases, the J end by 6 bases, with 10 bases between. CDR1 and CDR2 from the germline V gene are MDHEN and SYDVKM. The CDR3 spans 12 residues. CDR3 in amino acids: CASTQGSQPQHF. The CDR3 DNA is TGTGCCAGCACTCAGGGGAGTCAGCCCCAGCATTTT.

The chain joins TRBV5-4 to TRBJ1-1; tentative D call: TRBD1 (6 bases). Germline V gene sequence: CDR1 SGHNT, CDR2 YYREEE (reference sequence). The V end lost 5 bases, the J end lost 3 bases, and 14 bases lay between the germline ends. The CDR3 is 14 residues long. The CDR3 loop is CASSSVKGDTEAFF. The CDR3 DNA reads TGTGCCAGCAGTTCGGTGAAGGGGGACACTGAAGCTTTCTTT.

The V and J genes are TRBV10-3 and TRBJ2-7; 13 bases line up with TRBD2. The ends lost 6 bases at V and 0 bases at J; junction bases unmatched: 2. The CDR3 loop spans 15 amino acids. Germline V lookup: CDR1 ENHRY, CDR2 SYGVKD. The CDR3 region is CAIRRTSGSSYEQYF. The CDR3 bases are TGTGCCATCAGGCGGACTAGCGGGAGCTCCTACGAGCAGTACTTC.

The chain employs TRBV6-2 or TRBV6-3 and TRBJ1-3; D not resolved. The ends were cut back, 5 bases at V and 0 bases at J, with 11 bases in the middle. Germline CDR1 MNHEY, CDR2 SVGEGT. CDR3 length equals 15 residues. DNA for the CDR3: TGTGCCAGCAGTATACTCCCGAGCTCTGGAAACACCATATATTTT. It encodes CASSILPSSGNTIYF.

The CDR3 nucleotides are TGCGCCAGCAGCCCCGGGGCAGGGGGACGAGAGACCCAGTACTTC. Residues: CASSPGAGGRETQYF. The chain joins TRBV5-1 to TRBJ2-5; TRBD1 matches 7 bases. CDR3 length: 15 amino acids. The V segment lost 4 bases and the J segment 4 bases; nucleotides outside the gene matches: 10. CDR1 and CDR2 from the germline V gene are SGHRS and YFSETQ.

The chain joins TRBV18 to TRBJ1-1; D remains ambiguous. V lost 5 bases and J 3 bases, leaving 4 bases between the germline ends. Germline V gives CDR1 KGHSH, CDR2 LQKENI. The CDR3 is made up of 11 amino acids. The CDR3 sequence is CASSTDTEAFF. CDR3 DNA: TGTGCCAGCTCAACAGACACTGAAGCTTTCTTT.

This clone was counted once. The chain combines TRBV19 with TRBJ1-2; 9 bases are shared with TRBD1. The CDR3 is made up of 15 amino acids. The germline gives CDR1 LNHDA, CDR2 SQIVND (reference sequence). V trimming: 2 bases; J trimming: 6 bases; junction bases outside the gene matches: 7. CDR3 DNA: TGTGCCAGTAGTATATGGAACAGGGGGCTCGATGGCTACACCTTC. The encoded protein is CASSIWNRGLDGYTF. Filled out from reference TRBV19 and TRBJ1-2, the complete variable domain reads DGGITQSPKYLFRKEGQNVTLSCEQNLNHDAMYWYRQDPGQGLRLIYYSQIVNDFQKGDIAEGYSVSREKKESFPLTVTSAQKNPTAFYLCASSIWNRGLDGYTFGSGTRLTVV.

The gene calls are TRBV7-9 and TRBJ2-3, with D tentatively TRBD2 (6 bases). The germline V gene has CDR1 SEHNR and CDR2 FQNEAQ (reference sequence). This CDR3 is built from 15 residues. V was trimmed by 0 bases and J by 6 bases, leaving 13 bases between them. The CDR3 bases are TGTGCCAGCAGCTTAGCGATTGGGGGGACCGATACGCAGTATTTT. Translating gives CASSLAIGGTDTQYF.